Each of the 3 T cell receptor beta chains below was sequenced from the same sample in a study of T cell responses to AZD1222 COVID-19 vaccine. Assay: immunoSEQ multiplex PCR; the TCRdb copy retains only in-frame clones and omits some. The table lists around 120,000 clones, 88% of them singletons. Sequences were derived from peripheral blood, sampled 28 days after the second AZD1222 dose. Every receptor here comes from an adult who received the AZD1222 COVID-19 vaccine.

This chain links TRBV12-3 or TRBV12-4 with TRBJ2-5, with no clear D. V shed 6 bases and J shed 4 bases, with 12 bases lying between them. This CDR3 is 13 amino acids long. CDR3 amino acids: CASSRGLGETQYF. In DNA form, the CDR3 reads TGTGCCAGCAGCCGAGGTCTCGGAGAGACCCAGTACTTC.

Comment on this clone: The junction and the germline gene differ at one end; a read error may be behind it. J is TRBJ2-1 and V is TRBV28; D may match TRBD1 or TRBD2 (5 bases each). Germline assignment: CDR1 MDHEN and CDR2 SYDVKM. The CDR3 is 11 residues long. The DNA of the CDR3 is TGTGCCAGCAGTTTATCGGGGCCCTTGGTCTTC. Amino acids: CASSLSGPLVF.

The genes are TRBV5-4 and TRBJ1-1; 8 nucleotides line up with TRBD1. Germline trimming cut 3 bases from V and 0 bases from J; bases unmatched to any gene: 4. Per germline, CDR1 SGHNT and CDR2 YYREEE (reference sequence). The CDR3 length is 15 residues. The CDR3 DNA reads TGTGCCAGCAGCTATTACAGGGGGGTGAACACTGAAGCTTTCTTT. Protein: CASSYYRGVNTEAFF.